The 21 T cell receptor beta chains presented below share a single source sample, sequenced in a study of blood T cell repertoires in COVID-19. Using immunoSEQ multiplex PCR, the repertoire was profiled, and TCRdb retains in-frame clones only, with some absent. The sample carries 150,000 to 180,000 clones, 80% recorded once. Sequencing was done on a sample of peripheral blood. The receptors were gathered from a man in his fifties or sixties with acute or convalescent COVID-19.

This chain uses TRBV18 with TRBJ1-5, with TRBD1 matching over 7 bases. With 3 bases clipped from V and 0 bases from J, the junction kept 2 bases outside the gene matches. CDR3 length: 15 residues. Germline-derived CDR1 and CDR2 are KGHSH and LQKENI. The CDR3 DNA sequence: TGTGCCAGCTCACCCGGACAGGCTAGCAATCAGCCCCAGCATTTT. Residues: CASSPGQASNQPQHF.

The CDR3 bases are TGTGCCAGCAGTCTCCCGGGGGGCACCGGGGAGCTGTTTTTT. Translation: CASSLPGGTGELFF. The rearrangement uses TRBV11-2 and TRBJ2-2; 7 bases line up with TRBD2. V lost 6 bases and J lost 4; bases outside the gene matches: 5. CDR3 length equals 14 residues. Germline assignment: CDR1 SGHAT and CDR2 FQNNGV.

The gene calls are TRBV24-1 and TRBJ2-3; tentative D call: TRBD2 (6 bases). The CDR3 runs 16 residues. The germline V and J ends were trimmed by 4 bases and 3 bases, with 16 bases remaining between them. Germline V gene sequence: CDR1 KGHDR, CDR2 SFDVKD. The CDR3 reads CATSDYRTEGTDTQYF. CDR3 bases: TGTGCCACCAGTGACTACAGGACGGAGGGGACAGATACGCAGTATTTT.

CDR3 bases: TGTGCCAGCAGCTTAGAATTTTCTGTCCAGGGGAAAGCTTTCTTT. Translated: CASSLEFSVQGKAFF. The chain couples TRBV11-1 to TRBJ1-1, with D perhaps TRBD1 (6 bases). CDR3 length: 15 residues. The ends were cut back, 1 base at V and 9 bases at J, with 18 bases in the middle. Looked up from germline, CDR1 is SGHAT and CDR2 is FQDESV (reference sequence).

The chain joins TRBV30 to TRBJ2-1, with TRBD2 matching over 12 bases. Trimming took 0 bases from V and 7 from J; bases not matched to a gene: 10. The CDR3 length is 17 residues. Germline V gene lookup returns CDR1 GTSNPN and CDR2 SVGIG (reference sequence). CDR3 DNA sequence: TGTGCCTGGAGTGTAAGCCCCACTAGCGGGAGGTGGAATGAGCAGTTCTTC. This encodes CAWSVSPTSGRWNEQFF.

Only one count was recorded for this clone. The CDR3 bases are TGTGCCAGCAGCCTTACTCCGGGGGCCAACGTCCTGACTTTC. Translating it yields CASSLTPGANVLTF. The chain links TRBV7-2 to TRBJ2-6; D gene uncertain. The CDR3 loop spans 14 amino acids. V lost 5 bases to trimming and J lost 4 bases, with 9 bases between them. The germline V gene encodes CDR1 SGHTA and CDR2 FQGNSA.

The rearrangement links TRBV11-2 to TRBJ2-1, with TRBD2 matching over 12 bases. Per the germline V gene, CDR1 is SGHAT and CDR2 is FQNNGV. J was trimmed by 7 bases and V by 3 bases; bases with no gene match: 1. The CDR3 spans 14 residues. In nucleotides, the CDR3 is TGTGCCAGCAGCTTTACTAGCGGGGGGAATGAGCAGTTCTTC. It encodes CASSFTSGGNEQFF.

This chain uses TRBV12-5 with TRBJ1-1; D gene unclear. CDR1 is LGHNT and CDR2 is FRNRAP in the germline V gene. The CDR3 is 13 amino acids. Trimming stripped 1 base from V and 6 bases from J, with 9 bases between. The CDR3 DNA sequence: TGTGCTAGTGGTTTGGCAGGCGTCGCTGAAGCTTTCTTT. It yields the protein CASGLAGVAEAFF.

The rearrangement joins TRBV5-6 to TRBJ2-5; D uncertain. The germline gives CDR1 SGHDT, CDR2 YYEEEE. V lost 3 bases and J lost 2, with 2 bases in between. This CDR3 spans 11 amino acids. Here the CDR3 reads CASSSQETQYF. The CDR3 DNA reads as TGTGCCAGCAGCTCTCAAGAGACCCAGTACTTC.

The rearrangement uses TRBV7-2 and TRBJ2-1, with D unresolved. Germline-derived CDR1 and CDR2 are SGHTA and FQGNSA. The CDR3 is made up of 13 amino acids. Trimming shortened V by 5 bases and J by 4 bases, and 9 bases separated the two germline ends. In nucleotides, the CDR3 is TGTGCCAGCAGCACCTCTACTTACAATGAGCAGTTCTTC. Its protein is CASSTSTYNEQFF.

The chain is built from TRBV6-5 and TRBJ1-2, with 12 nucleotides matching TRBD1. Looked up from germline, CDR1 is MNHEY and CDR2 is SVGAGI. The CDR3 sequence is 14 residues long. The V segment lost 6 bases and the J segment 4 bases; nucleotides outside the gene matches: 3. CDR3 sequence reads: CASSRDRGRYGYTF. CDR3 bases: TGTGCCAGCAGCCGGGACAGGGGGCGCTATGGCTACACCTTC.

The CDR3 DNA reads TGTGCCAGCAGCCCGGATCCCAGGGAGGAATATGGAGAGCAGTTCTTC. As protein: CASSPDPREEYGEQFF. The chain couples TRBV9 to TRBJ2-1; tentative D call: TRBD2 (6 bases). Germline CDR1 is SGDLS and CDR2 is YYNGEE. The CDR3 is made up of 16 amino acids. Between the trimmed V and J ends, which lost 4 bases and 10 bases, there was a span of 24 bases. Full variable domain (missing parts from reference TRBV9 and TRBJ2-1): DSGVTQTPKHLITATGQRVTLRCSPRSGDLSVYWYQQSLDQGLQFLIQYYNGEERAKGNILERFSAQQFPDLHSELNLSSLELGDSALYFCASSPDPREEYGEQFFGPGTRLTVL.

The chain uses TRBV9 and TRBJ2-7; weak D call: TRBD2 (5 bases). The CDR3 runs 14 residues. Trimming removed 4 bases at V and 0 bases at J, with 11 bases between. CDR1 and CDR2 from the germline V gene are SGDLS and YYNGEE. The CDR3 DNA is TGTGCCAGCAGCCCGGACTGGAGCTCCTACGAGCAGTACTTC. Its translation: CASSPDWSSYEQYF.

V gene TRBV6-6 combines with J gene TRBJ2-1, with 10 bases fitting TRBD2. Trimming cost V 2 bases and J 9 bases; bases outside gene matches: 10. Per the germline V gene, CDR1 is MNHNY and CDR2 is SVGAGI (reference sequence). The CDR3 runs 16 residues. The CDR3 DNA reads TGTGCCAGCAGTTACCCGCCCAGCGGGGGGGCCGTTGAGCAGTTCTTC. It yields the protein CASSYPPSGGAVEQFF.

The V gene is TRBV24-1, the J gene TRBJ1-5; D gene ambiguous. Trimming stripped 5 bases from V and 7 bases from J, with 11 bases between. Germline V gene lookup returns CDR1 KGHDR and CDR2 SFDVKD. CDR3 length: 13 amino acids. This CDR3 reads CATSVTTNQPQHF. The CDR3 DNA reads TGTGCCACCAGTGTTACGACAAACCAGCCCCAGCATTTT.

The V and J genes are TRBV29-1 and TRBJ2-7; D uncertain. The CDR3 contains 11 residues. Trimming took 4 bases from V and 3 from J, leaving 7 bases between them. Per the germline V gene, CDR1 is SQVTM and CDR2 is ANQGSEA. The CDR3: CSVARSYEQYF. The CDR3 DNA reads TGCAGCGTTGCTAGGAGCTACGAGCAGTACTTC.

The chain employs TRBV3-1 (or the pseudogene TRBV3-2) and TRBJ1-5, with TRBD1 matching 11 bases. After removal of 4 bases from V and 2 bases from J, the junction contained 7 bases not matched to a gene. This CDR3 region has 17 residues. Germline V lookup: CDR1 LGHDT, CDR2 YNNKEL (reference sequence). As DNA, the CDR3 is TGTGCCAGCAGCCCCCGGACAGGGGGCGGGGGCAATCAGCCCCAGCATTTT. Its translation: CASSPRTGGGGNQPQHF.

The rearrangement links TRBV30 to TRBJ1-1; D not certain. CDR1 and CDR2 (germline): GTSNPN, SVGIG (reference sequence). Trimming took 2 bases from V and 2 from J, leaving 6 bases between them. The CDR3 has 12 residues. The CDR3 region has the DNA TGTGCCTGGAGTCCGAGTAACACTGAAGCTTTCTTT. Translated, it gives CAWSPSNTEAFF.

On this clone itself: Relative to the germline gene, one junction end is altered; a read error may explain this. CDR3 sequence (DNA): TGTGCCAGCAGCTTAGCGTGGAACAGTGAAGCTTTCTTT. This gives the protein CASSLAWNSEAFF. The chain couples TRBV7-8 to TRBJ1-1; D is uncertain. Germline CDR1 reads SGHVS; CDR2 reads FQNEAQ. CDR3 size: 13 residues. Using reference TRBV7-8 and TRBJ1-1 for the parts outside the CDR3, the full variable domain is GAGVSQSPRYKVAKRGQDVALRCDPISGHVSLFWYQQALGQGPEFLTYFQNEAQLDKSGLPSDRFFAERPEGSVSTLKIQRTQQEDSAVYLCASSLAWNSEAFFGQGTRLTVV.

The V call is TRBV13, the J call TRBJ2-6; D is unclear. V lost 6 bases, J lost 4 bases, and 7 bases lay in between. Germline CDR1 is PRHDT and CDR2 is FYEKMQ (reference sequence). The CDR3 covers 13 residues. The CDR3: CASRYTGANVLTF. Here the CDR3 DNA reads TGTGCCAGCAGATACACCGGGGCCAACGTCCTGACTTTC.

This clone has only a few counts. The chain combines TRBV7-2 with TRBJ2-1; possible D gene TRBD2, 6 bases. The CDR3 runs to 16 residues. V was clipped by 0 bases and J by 4 bases, with 13 bases between them. Germline assignment: CDR1 SGHTA and CDR2 FQGNSA. The CDR3 loop reads CASSLAGRSTYNEQFF. CDR3 in DNA: TGTGCCAGCAGCTTAGCGGGGAGGTCCACTTACAATGAGCAGTTCTTC.